Below, 25 T cell receptor beta chains from the same sample are listed, as sequenced in a study of blood T cell repertoires in COVID-19 (dated by TCRdb to the early 2020s). The protocol used for the library was the immunoSEQ multiplex PCR assay. TCRdb's version of the immuneACCESS table is confined to in-frame rearrangements and falls short of the full clone set. An unresolved V gene accounts for under half of the shortfall where checked; the remainder is of unknown origin. In this sample the table shows tens of thousands of clones, roughly nine tenths of which occur a single time. Roughly 13% of the sample goes to the ten largest clones. The sample was peripheral blood. These receptors originate from a human donor in a cohort sampled during active COVID-19.

V gene TRBV12-3 or TRBV12-4 combines with J gene TRBJ1-4; unclear D gene. This CDR3 region has 13 residues. With 3 bases removed from V and 4 bases from J, the gap between germline ends came to 6 bases. In DNA, the CDR3 is TGTGCCAGCAGTTTTTTTAGTAATGAAAAACTGTTTTTT. Translation: CASSFFSNEKLFF.

This chain joins TRBV9 and TRBJ2-7; the match to TRBD2 covers 10 bases. The CDR3 contains 15 residues. From germline, CDR1 is SGDLS and CDR2 YYNGEE. Unmatched junction bases numbered 6, after V lost 3 bases and J lost 3 bases. The DNA for the CDR3 is TGTGCCAGCAGCGCCGGGACTAGCGCCCACTACGAGCAGTACTTC. It translates to CASSAGTSAHYEQYF. The variable domain in full, with the rest retrieved from reference TRBV9 and TRBJ2-7, is DSGVTQTPKHLITATGQRVTLRCSPRSGDLSVYWYQQSLDQGLQFLIQYYNGEERAKGNILERFSAQQFPDLHSELNLSSLELGDSALYFCASSAGTSAHYEQYFGPGTRLTVT.

The chain has TRBV23-1 and TRBJ1-1, with D unclear. TRBV23-1 qualifies as an ORF whose function is uncertain. The V end was cut by 8 bases, the J end by 0 bases, with 16 bases between. The CDR3 consists of 15 residues. In nucleotides, the CDR3 is TGCGCCAGCGCAGCCCTGCGGGGATTGAACACTGAAGCTTTCTTT. Protein sequence: CASAALRGLNTEAFF.

This rearrangement joins TRBV28 to TRBJ1-1; TRBD1 might be the D (6 bases). The CDR3 is made up of 13 amino acids. Germline V CDR1 and CDR2: MDHEN, SYDVKM. The ends were cut back, 6 bases at V and 8 bases at J, with 16 bases in the middle. The CDR3 here is CASSPITGTEAFF. In nucleotides, the CDR3 is TGTGCCAGCAGCCCCATTACAGGGACCGAAGCTTTCTTT. Based on the CDR3 plus reference TRBV28 and TRBJ1-1, the full variable domain is DVKVTQSSRYLVKRTGEKVFLECVQDMDHENMFWYRQDPGLGLRLIYFSYDVKMKEKGDIPEGYSVSREKKERFSLILESASTNQTSMYLCASSPITGTEAFFGQGTRLTVV.

This chain connects TRBV19 to TRBJ1-1; the D gene is possibly TRBD1 (5 bases). The CDR3 extends over 14 amino acids. CDR1 is LNHDA, CDR2 SQIVND, per germline (reference sequence). Deletions cut 8 bases from V and 1 base from J, with 14 bases between. As DNA, the CDR3 is TGTGCCAGTGTTCCTTGGGGCTCGAACACTGAAGCTTTCTTT. The encoded protein is CASVPWGSNTEAFF.

V gene TRBV7-2 combines with J gene TRBJ2-7; 11 positions match TRBD2. The V and J ends lost 5 bases and 4 bases, in that order; junction bases with no gene match: 10. Germline V gene lookup returns CDR1 SGHTA and CDR2 FQGNSA. The CDR3 extends over 16 amino acids. CDR3 in DNA: TGTGCCAGCAGCGTCGGGTGGACTAGCGGGCGATACGAGCAGTACTTC. This encodes CASSVGWTSGRYEQYF.

J is TRBJ1-1 and V is TRBV21-1; the D call in the table, TRBD1, was not verified against the DNA. TRBV21-1 is recorded as a pseudogene. The CDR3 has 17 amino acids. The CDR3 DNA reads TGTGCCAGCAGCAAACGGGGGACAGGGGCAGGGTGTACTGAAGCTTTCTTT. Its protein product is CASSKRGTGAGCTEAFF.

The chain has TRBV6-4 and TRBJ2-2; 7 nucleotides line up with TRBD2. Trimming removed 8 bases from V and 1 base from J; junction bases left unmatched: 1. Germline loops: CDR1 MRHNA, CDR2 SNTAGT. CDR3 length equals 13 residues. CDR3 loop: CASSSGNTGELFF. CDR3 bases: TGTGCCAGCTCTAGCGGGAACACCGGGGAGCTGTTTTTT.

V is TRBV6-5 and J is TRBJ2-2; D is perhaps TRBD2 (5 bases). V gave up 0 bases and J gave up 10 bases, with 12 bases separating them. From germline, CDR1 is MNHEY and CDR2 SVGAGI. This CDR3 spans 14 amino acids. The CDR3 nucleotides are TGTGCCAGCAGTTACTCGAAACCTCGGGAGGAGCTGTTTTTT. Translating gives CASSYSKPREELFF.

This chain joins TRBV7-3 and TRBJ2-1; 7 positions agree with TRBD2. CDR1 SGHTA and CDR2 FQGTGA come from the germline V gene. With V trimmed by 0 bases and J by 9 bases, 8 bases remained unmatched. The CDR3 runs 15 residues. In DNA, the CDR3 is TGTGCCAGCAGCTTAACAGGGGCGGGAGTGACTGAGCAGTTCTTC. Translated: CASSLTGAGVTEQFF.

The chain employs TRBV5-4 and TRBJ2-7; the D gene is possibly TRBD1 (7 bases). Germline-derived CDR1 and CDR2 are SGHNT and YYREEE (reference sequence). This CDR3 has 15 residues. The V gene lost 4 bases and the J gene lost 3 bases, with 17 bases spanning the gap. The CDR3 nucleotides read TGTGCCAGCAGCCCACCCGGAGGGGGCTTCTACGAGCAGTACTTC. Its translation: CASSPPGGGFYEQYF.

The chain couples TRBV13 to TRBJ1-2; 7 nucleotides agree with TRBD1. The CDR3 covers 12 residues. V trimming: 5 bases; J trimming: 6 bases; junction bases outside the gene matches: 3. Germline values: CDR1 PRHDT, CDR2 FYEKMQ (reference sequence). CDR3 region: CASSRQGHGYTF. The DNA of the CDR3 is TGTGCCAGCAGCCGACAGGGCCATGGCTACACCTTC.

This clone has a single count. This chain connects TRBV11-2 to TRBJ2-7, with TRBD1 matching over 9 bases. This CDR3 is 16 amino acids long. Trimming at V came to 4 bases and at J to 4 bases, leaving 11 bases not matched to a gene. Germline loops: CDR1 SGHAT, CDR2 FQNNGV. DNA of the CDR3: TGTGCCAGCAGCTCGAGTGCCGGGACAGGGATTTACGAGCAGTACTTC. This sequence encodes CASSSSAGTGIYEQYF.

This clone has only a few counts. V gene TRBV6-6 combines with J gene TRBJ2-1; TRBD1 is a possible D gene (6 bases). CDR3 length equals 17 residues. The germline gives CDR1 MNHNY, CDR2 SVGAGI (reference sequence). The V gene lost 5 bases and the J gene lost 4 bases, with 21 bases spanning the gap. The CDR3 nucleotides are TGTGCCAGCAGTCTAACAGGGCCCGCGGAGGAATACAATGAGCAGTTCTTC. Encoded protein: CASSLTGPAEEYNEQFF.

The chain joins TRBV12-2 to TRBJ1-1; whether TRBD1, the table's D call, matches the DNA was not checked. TRBV12-2 is classified as a pseudogene. This CDR3 has 15 residues. CDR3 coding DNA: TGTGCAAGTCGCTTAAGTCAACAGGGGAACACTGAAGCTTTCTTT. The encoded protein is CASRLSQQGNTEAFF.

The chain employs TRBV6-1 and TRBJ2-3; D is undetermined. V was shortened by 2 bases and J by 0 bases, with 6 bases between the two germline ends. The germline V gene has CDR1 MNHNS and CDR2 SASEGT. This CDR3 contains 14 residues. CDR3 protein: CASSESHSTDTQYF. Here the CDR3 DNA reads TGTGCCAGCAGTGAATCACACAGCACAGATACGCAGTATTTT.

The chain couples TRBV6-5 to TRBJ2-7; TRBD2 matches 11 bases. The CDR3 runs 14 residues. The J segment lost 7 bases and the V segment lost 2 bases, leaving 4 bases of the junction unmatched. Germline CDR1 MNHEY, CDR2 SVGAGI. This CDR3 is CASSYGLAGGEQYF. CDR3 coding DNA: TGTGCCAGCAGTTACGGCCTAGCGGGAGGTGAGCAGTACTTC.

Comments on this clone: The junction shows a germline mismatch at one end, possibly a read error. This chain joins TRBV9 and TRBJ2-7; perhaps TRBD2 as D (7 bases). CDR1 and CDR2 from the germline V gene are SGDLS and YYNGEE. This CDR3 is 13 amino acids long. CDR3 coding DNA: TGTGCCCGCAGCGGAGGGGGGGCCAGCGAGCAGTACTTC. It codes for CARSGGGASEQYF.

This clone was counted a few times. The J gene is TRBJ2-7, the V gene TRBV5-6; 10 bases align to TRBD1. Unmatched junction bases numbered 11, after V lost 7 bases and J lost 7 bases. This CDR3 comprises 14 residues. Per germline, CDR1 SGHDT and CDR2 YYEEEE. CDR3 DNA sequence: TGTGCCAGCCGACGTACCGGGACAGGGGATGAGCAGTACTTC. Its translation: CASRRTGTGDEQYF.

The chain carries TRBV3-1 (or the pseudogene TRBV3-2) and TRBJ2-3; 7 bases map to TRBD2. This CDR3 contains 16 residues. V lost 4 bases, J lost 3 bases, and 10 bases stayed unmatched. Germline lookup yields CDR1 LGHDT and CDR2 YNNKEL (reference sequence). The CDR3 DNA sequence: TGTGCCAGCAGCCTCCAAGGGCAAGCGGGAACAGATACGCAGTATTTT. It specifies CASSLQGQAGTDTQYF.

This sequence joins TRBV7-9 and TRBJ2-1, with 13 bases aligning to TRBD2. CDR3 length equals 18 residues. Per germline, CDR1 SEHNR and CDR2 FQNEAQ (reference sequence). Germline trimming cut 5 bases from V and 0 bases from J; bases unmatched to any gene: 7. For the CDR3, the DNA is TGTGCCAGCAGCACTCGGACTAGCGGGAGCCCCTCCTACAATGAGCAGTTCTTC. Protein: CASSTRTSGSPSYNEQFF.

This clone was counted once. The rearrangement uses TRBV21-1 and TRBJ2-2; TRBD2, the table's D call, was not compared with the DNA. TRBV21-1 is labeled a pseudogene. The length of the CDR3 is 18 residues. This chain's CDR3 is CASSTGAREGRGAGELFF. As DNA, the CDR3 is TGTGCCAGCAGCACGGGGGCGCGGGAGGGCCGGGGCGCCGGGGAGCTGTTTTTT.

V gene TRBV7-2 combines with J gene TRBJ2-7; 14 nucleotides align to TRBD2. CDR1 is SGHTA, CDR2 FQGNSA, per germline. V was pared by 5 bases and J by 4 bases, with 7 bases of the junction left unmatched. This CDR3 has 16 residues. This CDR3 reads CASSIGTSGSGYEQYF. The DNA for the CDR3 is TGTGCCAGCAGCATCGGGACTAGCGGGAGTGGGTACGAGCAGTACTTC.

The chain uses TRBV7-8 and TRBJ2-2, with TRBD2 matching over 8 bases. CDR3 size: 17 residues. The junction had 12 bases not matched to a gene; V was cut back by 5 bases and J by 4 bases. Germline V lookup: CDR1 SGHVS, CDR2 FQNEAQ. CDR3 sequence: CASSPPPGTRGTGELFF. DNA for the CDR3: TGTGCCAGCAGCCCTCCACCCGGGACTAGGGGCACCGGGGAGCTGTTTTTT.

J is TRBJ1-1 and V is TRBV3-1 (or the pseudogene TRBV3-2), with D possibly TRBD1 on 5 matching bases. This CDR3 has 13 residues. In germline, CDR1 is LGHDT, CDR2 YNNKEL (reference sequence). Trimming took off 6 bases at V and 1 base at J, with 9 bases between the two ends. CDR3 region: CASRRQPNTEAFF. The DNA of the CDR3 is TGTGCCAGCAGGAGACAGCCGAACACTGAAGCTTTCTTT.